This TCR beta chain was found in a study of blood T cell repertoires in COVID-19. The overall study: Material from acute and convalescent COVID-19 was sourced from the United States, Italy and Spain.

Germline-derived CDR1 and CDR2 are MDHEN and SYDVKM. V was pared by 7 bases and J by 1 base, with 16 bases between. The CDR3 loop spans 15 amino acids. Symptom resolution, clearance, or two negative PCRs marked the recovered donors of Cohort 3. As processed by the authors: Estimation of nucleated cell counts was performed using reference gene primer amplification. Profiled with immunoSEQ multiplex PCR; TCRdb holds only in-frame clones, not every one. The DNA gave D and trimming, while V, J and clone size come from that table. Of under 300,000 clones in the sample, 88% were seen once. This TCR came from a woman aged 50 to 60 who had recovered from COVID-19. Sequenced: PBMCs or T cells enriched from blood (not recorded which). The chain uses TRBV28 and TRBJ1-2; TRBD1 is a possible D gene (5 bases). CDR3 DNA: TGTGCCAGCAAAGTGTCAGGGCATGATAACTATGGCTACACCTTC. Translation: CASKVSGHDNYGYTF.